This TCR beta chain originates from a study of cytomegalovirus exposure and HLA in healthy donors. Broader study findings: Exclusion as indistinguishable affected some V segments, including TRBV6-2 and TRBV6-3. Common viral pathogens seemed to be connected with several of the most significant clusters, according to a later analysis. In a later analysis, HLA-associated TCR beta chains were more clonally expanded than equally common others. In a later analysis, at a false discovery rate of 0.05, 16,951 TCR beta sequences were associated with HLA alleles.

PCR employed 60 Vbeta and 13 Jbeta primers. TCRdb's copy holds only in-frame clones and misses some; the assay was immunoSEQ multiplex PCR. Of about 110,000 clones in the sample, 74% were seen once. Germline V lookup: CDR1 SGHVS, CDR2 FNYEAQ. The CDR3 consists of 15 residues. After removal of 2 bases from V and 6 bases from J, the junction contained 7 bases not matched to a gene. Comments on this clone: Antigen: not known.

This sequence joins TRBV7-6 and TRBJ2-7; TRBD2 aligns across 10 bases. This clonotype originated in a woman in her thirties or forties in good health and CMV-seropositive. The sample consisted of PBMCs. In nucleotides, the CDR3 is TGTGCCAGCAGCTTAAGACTAGCGGGCGATGGCGAGCAGTACTTC. Encoded protein: CASSLRLAGDGEQYF.